This entry concerns a single TCR beta chain. Its antigen is not yet known. No base quality values were provided; no much bigger clone lies one nucleotide off. The data originate from a study of blood T cell repertoires in COVID-19 (dated by TCRdb to the early 2020s). Concerning the study at large: The collaborator samples originated in the United States, Italy and Spain and spanned the acute and convalescent phases of COVID-19. The prospective study material was composed of cDNA or gDNA derived from T cells, B-cell-depleted T cells, or PBMCs. Deeply sampled blood TCRbeta repertoires from subjects exposed to, actively infected with, or recovered from COVID-19 were included in the dataset. The repertoires were released in a freely available public database meant as a resource for research on the immune response to SARS-CoV-2. The samples were drawn from the first 160 participants of the ongoing ImmuneRACE study and from 1,200 or so subjects provided by 6 global collaborators. A de-identified subject ID, COVID-19 status, age in years and sex were almost always included in the sample metadata. Where available, HLA class I and class II types were taken from metadata supplied by the sample provider and were not determined by assay-based typing.

TCRbeta CDR3 regions were amplified from genomic DNA using the immunoSEQ Assay, a bias-controlled multiplex PCR. The paper's data handling went like this. Within the assay, amplification of reference gene primers was used to estimate how many nucleated cells each sample contained. To quantify the absolute abundance of each unique TCRbeta CDR3 rearrangement, sequence reads were collapsed and filtered. For each sample, productive Simpson clonality was calculated as the square root of Simpson's diversity index over productive rearrangements. TCRdb limited this immuneACCESS table to in-frame rearrangements with V and J called. A share of clones is missing; checked studies link under half to unresolved V genes, and the rest is unexplained. V, J and clone size were drawn from that table, and D and trimming were deduced from the DNA. Counted in this sample were just over 90,000 clones; almost 80% of them appeared once. The top ten clones comprise roughly 15% of the sample.

Overall study results and their limits: How much clinical and demographic metadata was included differed by source and by participant, and the metadata was provided uncurated.

Each collaborating institution followed its own protocols to collect whole blood in K2EDTA tubes. For TCRbeta analysis, collaborators shipped samples in one of three forms: frozen whole blood, isolated PBMCs, or DNA extracted from either of those sample types. Compared with germline, V lacks 4 bases and J lacks 9 bases; bases without a gene match: 13. CDR1 and CDR2, looked up from the germline V gene, are SGHDN and FVKESK. The CDR3 numbers 16 residues from cysteine through phenylalanine. Only the CDR3 portion is preserved as DNA: 48 bases, with reading frame beginning at the first base. The source material was peripheral blood. The chain is encoded by TRBV14 joined to TRBJ2-1; 9 bases in the junction line up with TRBD2. The clonotype was recovered from a human donor in a cohort sampled during active COVID-19. The CDR3 protein is CASSRLGASGNGEQFF. The nucleotides read TGTGCCAGCAGCCGACTCGGGGCTAGCGGGAATGGTGAGCAGTTCTTC.